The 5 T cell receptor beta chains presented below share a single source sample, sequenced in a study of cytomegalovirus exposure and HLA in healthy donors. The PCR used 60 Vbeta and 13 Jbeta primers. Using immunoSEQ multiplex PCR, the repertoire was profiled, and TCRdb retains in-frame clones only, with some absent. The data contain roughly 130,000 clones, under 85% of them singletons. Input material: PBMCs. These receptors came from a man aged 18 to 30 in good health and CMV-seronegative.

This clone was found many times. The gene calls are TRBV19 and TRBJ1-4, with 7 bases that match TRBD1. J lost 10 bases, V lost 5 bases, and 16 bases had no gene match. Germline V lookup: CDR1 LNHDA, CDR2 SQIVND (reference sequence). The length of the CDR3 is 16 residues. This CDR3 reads CASSGRTGREGGKLFF. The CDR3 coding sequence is TGTGCCAGTAGTGGCCGGACAGGTCGGGAAGGAGGAAAACTGTTTTTT.

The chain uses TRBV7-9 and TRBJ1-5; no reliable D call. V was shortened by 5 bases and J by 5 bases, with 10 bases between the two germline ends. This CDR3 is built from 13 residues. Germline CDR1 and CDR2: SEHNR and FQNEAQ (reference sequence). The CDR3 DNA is TGTGCCAGCAGCCGCGGATTGGATCAGCCCCAGCATTTT. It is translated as CASSRGLDQPQHF.

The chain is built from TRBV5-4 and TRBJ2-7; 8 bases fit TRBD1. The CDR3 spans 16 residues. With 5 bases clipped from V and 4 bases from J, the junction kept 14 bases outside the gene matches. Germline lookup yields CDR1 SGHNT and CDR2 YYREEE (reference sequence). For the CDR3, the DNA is TGTGCCAGCAGTCCGAGGTCAGGACAGGGTCTGTACGAGCAGTACTTC. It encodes CASSPRSGQGLYEQYF.

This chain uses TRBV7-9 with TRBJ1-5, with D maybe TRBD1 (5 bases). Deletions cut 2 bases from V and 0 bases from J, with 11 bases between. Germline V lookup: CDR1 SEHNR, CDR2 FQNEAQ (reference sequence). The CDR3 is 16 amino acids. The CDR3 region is CASSLKGGHSNQPQHF. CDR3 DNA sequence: TGTGCCAGCAGCTTAAAGGGTGGACATAGCAATCAGCCCCAGCATTTT.

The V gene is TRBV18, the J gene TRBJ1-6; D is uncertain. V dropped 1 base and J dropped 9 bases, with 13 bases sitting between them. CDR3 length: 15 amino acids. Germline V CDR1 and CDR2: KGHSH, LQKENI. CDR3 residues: CASSPRVLPGSPLHF. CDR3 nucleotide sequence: TGTGCCAGCTCACCACGGGTCCTGCCAGGTTCACCCCTCCACTTT.